This T cell receptor beta chain was sequenced for a study of T-cell memory formation after mild COVID-19. Comments on this clonotype: Its specificity is not known.

Study-wide findings and caveats: Later expanders leaned CD4+, whereas day 15 to 85 contracting clones were balanced CD4/CD8.

The TCR alpha and TCR beta cDNA libraries, bearing sample barcodes and UMIs, were generated by 5'RACE using constant-segment primers. TCRdb fed the 5' RACE reads into MiXCR, producing one record per CDR3 protein. The repertoire has 530,000 or so distinct CDR3 sequences, 15% to 20% of them found once; the top ten carry 8.1%. Sequencing was done on a sample of PBMCs or a T cell subset sorted from them (not recorded which). The TCR was taken from an adult woman who had mild COVID-19 (a few samples of this study predate the infection). Cell type and time point are not known.

CDR3 bases: TGTGCCAGCAGTTATTGGGGGAGCAATCAGCCCCAGCATTTT. Its protein product is CASSYWGSNQPQHF. The gene calls are TRBV12-3 or TRBV12-4 and TRBJ1-5, with TRBD1 as a possible D gene (5 bases). Deletions cut 4 bases from V and 1 base from J, with 8 bases between. The CDR3 loop spans 14 amino acids.